This T cell receptor (beta chain) was identified in a study of T cells in tuberculosis. Described time point: new active TB diagnosis, blood taken before or within 7 days of starting treatment. Each clinical donor contributed on average about 92,000 T cells from unsorted cryopreserved PBMC. Some clones are missing from TCRdb's copy, which holds only in-frame ones; the method was immunoSEQ multiplex PCR. The table lists 30,000 or so clones, roughly 86% of them singletons. The clonotype was recovered from an adult with tuberculosis. The sample consisted of PBMCs, taken at tuberculosis diagnosis.

The CDR3 sequence is CATSRETTRVFGANVLTF. CDR3 nucleotide sequence: TGTGCCACCAGCAGAGAGACCACTAGGGTATTTGGGGCCAACGTCCTGACTTTC. The chain recombines TRBV15 with TRBJ2-6; D is possibly TRBD2 (5 bases). This CDR3 spans 18 amino acids. Germline V gene data show CDR1 as LNHNV and CDR2 as YYDKDF (reference sequence). With 0 bases removed from V and 3 bases from J, the gap between germline ends came to 15 bases.